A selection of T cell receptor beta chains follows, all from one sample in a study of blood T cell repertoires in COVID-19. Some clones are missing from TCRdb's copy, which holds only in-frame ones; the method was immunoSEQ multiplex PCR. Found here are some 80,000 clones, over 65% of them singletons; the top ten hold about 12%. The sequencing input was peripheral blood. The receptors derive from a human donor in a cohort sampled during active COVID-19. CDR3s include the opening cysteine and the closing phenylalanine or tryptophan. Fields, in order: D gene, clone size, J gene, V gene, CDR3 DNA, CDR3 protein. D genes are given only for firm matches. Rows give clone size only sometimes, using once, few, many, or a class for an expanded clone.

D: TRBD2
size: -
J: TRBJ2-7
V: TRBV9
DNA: TGTGCCAGCAGCGCGCGGGGGGGATTCTCCTACGAGCAGTACTTC
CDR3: CASSARGGFSYEQYF

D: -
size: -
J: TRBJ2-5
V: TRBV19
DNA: TGTGCCAGTAGTATAGCACGGTATCAAGAGACCCAGTACTTC
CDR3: CASSIARYQETQYF

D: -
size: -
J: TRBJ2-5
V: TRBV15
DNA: TGTGCCACCAGCAGAGATCGAGCCGGGGAGACCCAGTACTTC
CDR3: CATSRDRAGETQYF

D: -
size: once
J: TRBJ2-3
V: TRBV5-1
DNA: TGCGCCAGCAGCTTGGCGAGCGGTCAAAGCACAGATACGCAGTATTTT
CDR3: CASSLASGQSTDTQYF

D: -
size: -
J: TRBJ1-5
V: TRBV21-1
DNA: TGTGCCAGCAGGAATGGGGCCAGGGGGTGGAATCAGCCCCAGCATTTT
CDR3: CASRNGARGWNQPQHF

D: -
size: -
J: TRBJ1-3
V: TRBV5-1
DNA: TGCGCCAGCAGCTCCGGGGGTCAAGGAAACACCATATATTTT
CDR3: CASSSGGQGNTIYF

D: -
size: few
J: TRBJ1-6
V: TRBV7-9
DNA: TGTGCCAGCAGCTCCATCTTGGCAGGGGCCCACACAACACCCCTCCACTTT
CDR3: CASSSILAGAHTTPLHF

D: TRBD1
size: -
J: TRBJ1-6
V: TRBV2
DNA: TGTGCCAGCAGTGAGAGGTCAGGGGGTTCACCCCTCCACTTT
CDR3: CASSERSGGSPLHF

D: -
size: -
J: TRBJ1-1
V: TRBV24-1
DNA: TGTGCCACCAGTGGGGGGAGGGGAGATGACACTGAAGCTTTCTTT
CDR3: CATSGGRGDDTEAFF

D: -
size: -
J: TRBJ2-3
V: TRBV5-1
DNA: TGCGCCAGCAGTGGCCAAGACACAGATACGCAGTATTTT
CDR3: CASSGQDTDTQYF

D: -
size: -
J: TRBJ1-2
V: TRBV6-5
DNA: TGTGCCAGCAGTTACGACAGGAACTATGGCTACACCTTC
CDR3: CASSYDRNYGYTF

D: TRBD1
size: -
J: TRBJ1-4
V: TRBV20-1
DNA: TGCAGTGCTAGTCTGCAGGGGGGAGAAAAACTGTTTTTT
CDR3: CSASLQGGEKLFF

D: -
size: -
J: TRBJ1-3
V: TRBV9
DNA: TGTGCCAGCAGCGGACCTCCGGGACAACTAGGAAACACCATATATTTT
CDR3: CASSGPPGQLGNTIYF

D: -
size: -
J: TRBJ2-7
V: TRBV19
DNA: TGTGCCAGTAGTATCTTGGGGGGCTACGAGCAGTACTTC
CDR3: CASSILGGYEQYF

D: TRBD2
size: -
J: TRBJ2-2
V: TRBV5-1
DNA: TGCGCCAGCAGCTTAGGCGGACTAGGCATAACCGGGGAGCTGTTTTTT
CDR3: CASSLGGLGITGELFF

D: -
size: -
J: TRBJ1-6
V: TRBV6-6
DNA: TGTGCCAGCAGACAGGGACGAAATTCACCCCTCCACTTT
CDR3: CASRQGRNSPLHF

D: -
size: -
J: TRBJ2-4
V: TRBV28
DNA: TGTGCCAGCAGTTCGGGGTCGGGAAACATTCAGTACTTC
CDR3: CASSSGSGNIQYF

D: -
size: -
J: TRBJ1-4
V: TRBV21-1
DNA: TGTGCCAGCACCAGCACAGGGGGCGTAGAAGAAAAACTGTTTTTT
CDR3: CASTSTGGVEEKLFF

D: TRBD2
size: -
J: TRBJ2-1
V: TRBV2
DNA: TGTGCCAGCACCAGACTAGCGGGGTACAATGAGCAGTTCTTC
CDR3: CASTRLAGYNEQFF

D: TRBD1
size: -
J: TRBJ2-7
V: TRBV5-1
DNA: TGCGCCAGCAGCGCGACAGGGACGAGGGAGCAGTACTTC
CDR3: CASSATGTREQYF

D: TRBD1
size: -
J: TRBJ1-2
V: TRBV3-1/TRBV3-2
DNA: TGTGCCAGCAGCCAAGTCGGGGGACAGGGGCACTATGGCTACACCTTC
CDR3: CASSQVGGQGHYGYTF

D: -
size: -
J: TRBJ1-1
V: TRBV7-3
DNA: TGTGCCAGCAGCTTAAACGGCGGGACTGAAGCTTTCTTT
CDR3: CASSLNGGTEAFF

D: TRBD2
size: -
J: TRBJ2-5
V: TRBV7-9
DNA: TGTGCCAGCAGCTCCCTTTATACTAGCGGGGTCCGAGAGACCCAGTACTTC
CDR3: CASSSLYTSGVRETQYF

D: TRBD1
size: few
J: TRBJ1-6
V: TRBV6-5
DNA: TGTGCCAGCAGGAGGGACAGGGGGCTAGAATCACCCCTCCACTTT
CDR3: CASRRDRGLESPLHF

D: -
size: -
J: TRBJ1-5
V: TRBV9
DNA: TGTGCCAGCAGCGTAGGTTGGGCTAGCAATCAGCCCCAGCATTTT
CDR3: CASSVGWASNQPQHF

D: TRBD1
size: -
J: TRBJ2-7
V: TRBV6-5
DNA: TGTGCCAGCAGTTACTCAGGGGGCCTGTACGAGCAGTACTTC
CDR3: CASSYSGGLYEQYF

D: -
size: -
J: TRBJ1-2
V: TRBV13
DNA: TGTGCCAGCAGCAGGGACGCCGGCGGGGGAGGCTACACCTTC
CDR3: CASSRDAGGGGYTF

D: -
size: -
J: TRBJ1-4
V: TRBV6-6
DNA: TGTGCCAGCAGTGCCGGGAACCCGGGAGAAAAACTGTTTTTT
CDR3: CASSAGNPGEKLFF

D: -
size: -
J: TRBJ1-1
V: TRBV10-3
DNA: TGTGCCATCAGTGAGTCTGGCTGGGGGGTACCTGAAGCTTTCTTT
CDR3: CAISESGWGVPEAFF

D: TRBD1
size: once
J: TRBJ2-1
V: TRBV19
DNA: TGTGCCAGTAGTATAGGGTCAGGGGGCTTGGCAGAGCAGTTCTTC
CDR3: CASSIGSGGLAEQFF

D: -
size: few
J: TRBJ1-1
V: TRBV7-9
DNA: TGTGCCAGCAGCTTAGCCACAGGGATGAACACTGAAGCTTTCTTT
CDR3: CASSLATGMNTEAFF

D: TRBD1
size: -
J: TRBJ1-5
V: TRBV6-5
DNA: TGTGCCAGCAGGACAGGGATGGGCAATCAGCCCCAGCATTTT
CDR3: CASRTGMGNQPQHF

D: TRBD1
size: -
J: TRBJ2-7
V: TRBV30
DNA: TGTGCCTGGAGTGTCGAAGGGACAGGGCTATACGAGCAGTACTTC
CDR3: CAWSVEGTGLYEQYF

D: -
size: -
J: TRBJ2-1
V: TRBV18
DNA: TGTGCCAGCTCACCTTTATCTTACAATGAGCAGTTCTTC
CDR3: CASSPLSYNEQFF

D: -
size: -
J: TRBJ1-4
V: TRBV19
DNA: TGTGCCAGTAGTATTTTCGACTCGATGGAAAAACTGTTTTTT
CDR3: CASSIFDSMEKLFF

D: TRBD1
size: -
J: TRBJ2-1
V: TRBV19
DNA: TGTGCCAGTAGGACAGGGGCGACCGATTACAATGAGCAGTTCTTC
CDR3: CASRTGATDYNEQFF

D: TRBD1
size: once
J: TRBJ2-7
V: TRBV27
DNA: TGTGCCAGCAGTCATCCAGGGGGCCGGTCCTACGAGCAGTACTTC
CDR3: CASSHPGGRSYEQYF

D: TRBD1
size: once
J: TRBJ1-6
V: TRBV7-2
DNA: TGTGCCAGCAGTTCCCAGGGGGCGGTCGGTAATTCACCCCTCCACTTT
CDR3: CASSSQGAVGNSPLHF

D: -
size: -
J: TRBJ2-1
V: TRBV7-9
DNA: TGTGCCAGCAGCTCGTGGACTATCTACAATGAGCAGTTCTTC
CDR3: CASSSWTIYNEQFF

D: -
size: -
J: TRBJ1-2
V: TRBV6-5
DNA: TGTGCCAGCCTTAATGGGGCCTTCGGCTACACCTTC
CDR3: CASLNGAFGYTF

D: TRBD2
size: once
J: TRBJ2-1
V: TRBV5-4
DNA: TGTGCCAGCAGCTTTCGGGGGGGGGCCCCCTTGAGCAATGAGCAGTTCTTC
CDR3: CASSFRGGAPLSNEQFF

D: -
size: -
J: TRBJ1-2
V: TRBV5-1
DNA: TGCGCCAGCAGCACCGGGACTTCCGAAGAGGGCTACACCTTC
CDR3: CASSTGTSEEGYTF

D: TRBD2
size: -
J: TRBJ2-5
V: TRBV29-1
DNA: TGCAGCGTTGATAGGGGAGGGGAGACCCAGTACTTC
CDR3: CSVDRGGETQYF

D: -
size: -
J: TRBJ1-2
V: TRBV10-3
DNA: TGTGCCAGCCGGGGGGGGGTTCTTTATGGCTACACCTTC
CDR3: CASRGGVLYGYTF

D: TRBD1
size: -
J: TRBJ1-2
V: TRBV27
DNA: TGTGCCAGCAGTTTGGCAGGGACAGCTAACTATGGCTACACCTTC
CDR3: CASSLAGTANYGYTF

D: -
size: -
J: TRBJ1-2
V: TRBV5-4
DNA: TGTGCCACGGCCGCGGCTAACTATGGCTACACCTTC
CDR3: CATAAANYGYTF

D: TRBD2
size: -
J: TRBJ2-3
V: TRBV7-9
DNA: TGTGCCAGCAGCCCCCGCGGGGGGCTTAGCACAGATACGCAGTATTTT
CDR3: CASSPRGGLSTDTQYF